This T cell receptor (beta chain) appears in the sequencing data of a study of shared clonotypes between healthy human individuals. For every subset, genomic DNA was evenly distributed across several immunoSEQ plates. Here immunoSEQ multiplex PCR was the method, and the copy in TCRdb shows in-frame clones only, minus some. The repertoire includes under 2,500,000 clones, about 94% of them detected once, and around 0.13% sits in the top ten. Trimming removed 4 bases at V and 4 bases at J, with 5 bases between. The CDR3 runs to 12 residues. Germline V gene lookup returns CDR1 SNHLY and CDR2 FYNNEI. The chain uses TRBV2 and TRBJ2-1; D unresolved. The sequenced sample consisted of naive CD4+ T cells sorted from blood. Indicated subset: CD45RA+ positively selected. This receptor was obtained from a man younger than 30 in good health. CDR3 nucleotide sequence: TGTGCCAGCAGTGGGTGGTACAATGAGCAGTTCTTC. Translated, it gives CASSGWYNEQFF.